What follows are 10 T cell receptor beta chains derived from one specimen sequenced in a study of cytomegalovirus exposure and HLA in healthy donors. Primers: 60 Vbeta forward and 13 Jbeta reverse. Profiling relied on immunoSEQ multiplex PCR, and the TCRdb table lists in-frame clones only, not all of them. Its listing shows 100,000 to 150,000 clones. Source material: PBMCs. These receptors were taken from a woman aged 40 to 55 in good health and CMV-seropositive.

This chain uses TRBV7-2 with TRBJ2-1; D is ambiguous. With 4 bases removed from V and 10 bases from J, the gap between germline ends came to 14 bases. From germline, CDR1 is SGHTA and CDR2 FQGNSA. The CDR3 totals 13 residues. CDR3 amino acids: CASSSRDLYEQFF. As DNA, the CDR3 is TGTGCCAGCAGCTCCCGAGACTTGTACGAGCAGTTCTTC. The complete variable domain, with remaining parts taken from reference TRBV7-2 and TRBJ2-1, reads GAGVSQSPSNKVTEKGKDVELRCDPISGHTALYWYRQSLGQGLEFLIYFQGNSAPDKSGLPSDRFSAERTGGSVSTLTIQRTQQEDSAVYLCASSSRDLYEQFFGPGTRLTVL.

The J gene is TRBJ1-2, the V gene TRBV30; perhaps TRBD1 as D (6 bases). Germline CDR1 GTSNPN, CDR2 SVGIG (reference sequence). The CDR3 contains 13 residues. Trimming shortened V by 4 bases and J by 7 bases, and 16 bases separated the two germline ends. CDR3: CAWTIGGRVGYTF. DNA of the CDR3: TGTGCCTGGACAATCGGGGGGCGCGTTGGCTACACCTTC.

The chain couples TRBV10-3 to TRBJ1-2; D is unclear. The CDR3 sequence is 12 residues long. Trimming took 2 bases from V and 10 from J, leaving 11 bases between them. CDR1 ENHRY and CDR2 SYGVKD come from the germline V gene. This CDR3 reads CAISEPAGDYTF. The CDR3 DNA follows: TGTGCCATCAGTGAGCCCGCCGGGGACTACACCTTC.

This sequence joins TRBV5-1 and TRBJ1-2; maybe TRBD1 (6 bases). This CDR3 is 13 amino acids long. The germline V and J ends were trimmed by 5 bases and 5 bases, with 13 bases remaining between them. CDR1 is SGHRS and CDR2 is YFSETQ in the germline V gene. The CDR3: CASSWGRGYGYTF. Here the CDR3 DNA reads TGCGCCAGCAGTTGGGGCAGGGGTTATGGCTACACCTTC.

The chain couples TRBV7-3 to TRBJ2-5, with TRBD1 matching 8 bases. With V trimmed by 5 bases and J by 7 bases, 6 bases remained unmatched. CDR3 length: 13 residues. CDR1 and CDR2 (germline): SGHTA, FQGTGA. The CDR3: CASSIGQGGTQYF. As DNA, the CDR3 is TGTGCCAGCAGCATCGGACAGGGAGGGACCCAGTACTTC. The whole variable domain, filled in from reference TRBV7-3 and TRBJ2-5, reads GAGVSQTPSNKVTEKGKYVELRCDPISGHTALYWYRQSLGQGPEFLIYFQGTGAADDSGLPNDRFFAVRPEGSVSTLKIQRTERGDSAVYLCASSIGQGGTQYFGPGTRLLVL.

The chain carries TRBV30 and TRBJ1-5; D perhaps matches TRBD1 (5 bases). This CDR3 comprises 14 residues. V shed 2 bases and J shed 4 bases, with 12 bases lying between them. CDR1 is GTSNPN and CDR2 is SVGIG in the germline V gene (reference sequence). CDR3 sequence reads: CAWSRGGLNQPQHF. The CDR3 DNA is TGTGCCTGGAGTCGTGGGGGACTGAATCAGCCCCAGCATTTT. Full variable domain (remainder filled in from reference TRBV30 and TRBJ1-5): SQTIHQWPATLVQPVGSPLSLECTVEGTSNPNLYWYRQAAGRGLQLLFYSVGIGQISSEVPQNLSASRPQDRQFILSSKKLLLSDSGFYLCAWSRGGLNQPQHFGDGTRLSIL.

Written as DNA, the CDR3 is TGCGCCAGCAGCTTGACCAACAGGGGCCACGAGCAGTACTTC. This codes for CASSLTNRGHEQYF. This chain uses TRBV5-1 with TRBJ2-7; 7 bases map to TRBD1. In germline, CDR1 is SGHRS, CDR2 YFSETQ. Trimming removed 1 base from V and 5 bases from J; junction bases left unmatched: 6. This CDR3 region has 14 residues.

The chain uses TRBV5-1 and TRBJ1-1; 7 bases map to TRBD1. CDR1 is SGHRS and CDR2 is YFSETQ in the germline V gene. The CDR3 is made up of 14 amino acids. The trim removed 3 bases at V and 3 bases at J, leaving 5 bases unmatched. This chain's CDR3 is CASSSTGAHTEAFF. CDR3 in DNA: TGCGCCAGCAGCTCTACAGGGGCACACACTGAAGCTTTCTTT.

The J gene is TRBJ2-7, the V gene TRBV4-3; possibly TRBD2 for D (5 bases). The CDR3 runs to 14 residues. V was cut by 0 bases and J by 5 bases, with 11 bases left in between. Germline V gives CDR1 LGHNA, CDR2 YSLEER. The CDR3, as DNA: TGCGCCAGCAGCCAAGAACCACGGGGTGACGAGCAGTACTTC. It yields the protein CASSQEPRGDEQYF.

This chain links TRBV11-2 with TRBJ2-7, with 8 nucleotides matching TRBD1. CDR3 length equals 16 residues. In germline, CDR1 is SGHAT, CDR2 FQNNGV. V dropped 5 bases and J dropped 4; count of bases not matched to a gene: 13. The CDR3 sequence: CASSARQGLRMYEQYF. In nucleotides, the CDR3 is TGTGCCAGCAGCGCCAGACAGGGGTTGAGAATGTACGAGCAGTACTTC.